These 25 T cell receptor beta chains were sequenced from one sample in a study of neurological immune-mediated disorders. A single record per CDR3 protein comes from TCRdb applying MiXCR to the 5' RACE reads. This table holds tens of thousands of distinct CDR3 sequences, 15% to 20% found once. The sequenced sample consisted of PBMCs. The source of these receptors is a woman between 40 and 55 years old in good health.

This clonotype has a count of ten or more. The V gene is TRBV18, the J gene TRBJ2-5; weak D call: TRBD2 (5 bases). Germline V gives CDR1 KGHSH, CDR2 LQKENI. V lost 5 bases, J lost 2 bases, and 12 bases lay in between. This CDR3 region has 14 residues. CDR3 nucleotides: TGTGCCAGCTCATTGCTTCCGGGGCAAGAGACCCAGTACTTC. Translation gives CASSLLPGQETQYF.

The chain recombines TRBV4-3 with TRBJ2-3; 11 bases map to TRBD2. This CDR3 comprises 18 residues. The germline V gene encodes CDR1 LGHNA and CDR2 YSLEER. V gave up 0 bases and J gave up 2 bases; unmatched junction bases: 7. CDR3 protein: CASSQEGMTSGATDTQYF. The CDR3 DNA is TGCGCCAGCAGCCAAGAAGGAATGACTAGCGGGGCCACAGATACGCAGTATTTT.

In its sample, this clonotype was seen many times. This rearrangement joins TRBV11-3 to TRBJ2-1; D call uncertain. The CDR3 contains 12 residues. V lost 4 bases and J lost 5, with 6 bases in between. Per the germline V gene, CDR1 is SGHNT and CDR2 is YENEEA. Written as DNA, the CDR3 is TGTGCCAGCAGCTCCCAAGACAATGAGCAGTTCTTC. This encodes CASSSQDNEQFF.

This sequence joins TRBV5-1 and TRBJ2-5, with TRBD2 as a possible D gene (6 bases). The V and J ends lost 4 bases and 0 bases respectively, with 13 bases between them. The CDR3 totals 15 residues. The V gene's germline CDR1 is SGHRS and CDR2 YFSETQ. The CDR3 region is CASSPGDRYQETQYF. In DNA form, the CDR3 reads TGCGCCAGCAGCCCGGGAGACAGATACCAAGAGACCCAGTACTTC.

This clonotype appeared many times. J is TRBJ1-4 and V is TRBV6-5; D unclear. In germline, CDR1 is MNHEY, CDR2 SVGAGI. The CDR3 is made up of 14 amino acids. V lost 4 bases to trimming and J lost 0 bases, with 6 bases between them. The CDR3 nucleotides read TGTGCCAGCAGTTCCCATGCAACTAATGAAAAACTGTTTTTT. Amino acids: CASSSHATNEKLFF.

On this clonotype: Compared with germline, one end of the junction differs, possibly owing to a read error. The chain combines TRBV7-2 with TRBJ2-1; TRBD2 aligns across 8 bases. Germline assignment: CDR1 SGHTA and CDR2 FQGNSA. This CDR3 has 13 amino acids. In nucleotides, the CDR3 is TGTGCCAGCAGCTTTTCGGGGGGGGACGAGCGGTTCTTC. Protein: CASSFSGGDERFF.

This clonotype was seen many times. The chain carries TRBV18 and TRBJ2-5, with a possible D match to TRBD1 (5 bases). CDR3 length equals 15 residues. V lost 0 bases and J 1 base, leaving 9 bases between the germline ends. Germline lookup yields CDR1 KGHSH and CDR2 LQKENI. The CDR3 region is CASSPPGRSQETQYF. CDR3 DNA: TGTGCCAGCTCACCACCGGGGCGATCCCAAGAGACCCAGTACTTC. Using reference TRBV18 and TRBJ2-5 for the parts outside the CDR3, the full variable domain is NAGVMQNPRHLVRRRGQEARLRCSPMKGHSHVYWYRQLPEEGLKFMVYLQKENIIDESGMPKERFSAEFPKEGPSILRIQQVVRGDSAAYFCASSPPGRSQETQYFGPGTRLLVL.

This sequence joins TRBV7-2 and TRBJ1-5; 12 bases are shared with TRBD1. The CDR3 is 15 amino acids. Germline CDR1 and CDR2: SGHTA and FQGNSA. V was pared by 1 base and J by 8 bases, with 3 bases of the junction left unmatched. The DNA of the CDR3 is TGTGCCAGCAGCTTAGAGGGACAGGGGGCTAAGCCCCAGCATTTT. Translation gives CASSLEGQGAKPQHF.

This clonotype was detected many times. The chain has TRBV7-2 and TRBJ2-6, with 7 bases identical to TRBD2. Germline values: CDR1 SGHTA, CDR2 FQGNSA. V lost 4 bases, J lost 2 bases, and 2 bases stayed unmatched. This CDR3 comprises 15 residues. The CDR3 loop is CASSYRGAGANVLTF. The CDR3 DNA reads TGTGCCAGCAGCTACCGGGGGGCTGGGGCCAACGTCCTGACTTTC.

At least ten counts were recorded for this clonotype. The chain couples TRBV20-1 to TRBJ2-1; D unresolved. With 3 bases removed from V and 9 bases from J, the gap between germline ends came to 21 bases. The CDR3 covers 15 residues. Germline V gene lookup returns CDR1 DFQATT and CDR2 SNEGSKA (reference sequence). CDR3 nucleotide sequence: TGCAGTGCTAGGGTGGTAAGTCCTGACATCGGTGAGCAGTTCTTC. Translation gives CSARVVSPDIGEQFF.

This clonotype was observed at least ten times. The chain is built from TRBV29-1 and TRBJ2-2; the D gene is possibly TRBD2 (5 bases). From germline, CDR1 is SQVTM and CDR2 ANQGSEA. Trimming cost V 1 base and J 4 bases, with 10 bases left between them. The CDR3 contains 14 residues. The CDR3 loop is CSVEALRGTGELFF. Here the CDR3 DNA reads TGCAGCGTTGAAGCCCTACGGGGCACCGGGGAGCTGTTTTTT.

This clonotype was detected ten times or more. The chain combines TRBV20-1 with TRBJ2-6; 9 nucleotides line up with TRBD1. The CDR3 runs 18 residues. V lost 0 bases, J lost 0 bases, and 6 bases stayed unmatched. The germline V gene encodes CDR1 DFQATT and CDR2 SNEGSKA (reference sequence). The CDR3 region is CSARDIHRGRSGANVLTF. The CDR3 DNA follows: TGCAGTGCTAGAGATATCCACAGGGGGCGCTCTGGGGCCAACGTCCTGACTTTC.

This clonotype was seen repeatedly, ten times or more. This chain joins TRBV5-1 and TRBJ2-5; D not certain. The germline V gene encodes CDR1 SGHRS and CDR2 YFSETQ. The CDR3 totals 14 residues. Deletions cut 0 bases from V and 0 bases from J, with 6 bases between. CDR3 region: CASSLVADQETQYF. The CDR3 DNA sequence: TGCGCCAGCAGCTTGGTGGCAGACCAAGAGACCCAGTACTTC.

The sample holds many counts of this clonotype. The rearrangement joins TRBV12-3 or TRBV12-4 to TRBJ1-1, with D perhaps matching TRBD1 (5 bases). There are 12 residues in the CDR3. The germline V and J ends were trimmed by 6 bases and 8 bases, with 13 bases remaining between them. CDR3 nucleotide sequence: TGTGCCAGCAGCCGACAGAGGGACGAAGCTTTCTTT. This codes for CASSRQRDEAFF.

The CDR3 nucleotides are TGTGCCAGCAGCTTCCGGGACACCCTAGACGATGAGCAGTTCTTC. Its protein is CASSFRDTLDDEQFF. The V gene is TRBV7-9, the J gene TRBJ2-1, with a weak D call TRBD1 (6 bases). This CDR3 contains 15 residues. V lost 3 bases and J 8 bases, leaving 17 bases between the germline ends. Germline CDR1 is SEHNR and CDR2 is FQNEAQ (reference sequence).

This clonotype has at least ten counts. This chain uses TRBV5-1 with TRBJ2-3, with 7 nucleotides matching TRBD2. In germline, CDR1 is SGHRS, CDR2 YFSETQ. V lost 6 bases and J lost 4; bases outside the gene matches: 17. The CDR3 totals 17 residues. This CDR3 is CASTLQGGAGDADTQYF. The CDR3 DNA reads as TGCGCCAGCACCCTCCAGGGAGGGGCGGGGGACGCAGATACGCAGTATTTT.

Ten or more counts support this clonotype. This chain uses TRBV6-4 with TRBJ2-1; unclear D gene. The CDR3 has 13 amino acids. V was shortened by 3 bases and J by 5 bases, with 8 bases between the two germline ends. Germline CDR1 MRHNA, CDR2 SNTAGT. For the CDR3, the DNA is TGTGCCAGCAGTGAAAAAGTAAACAATGAGCAGTTCTTC. Translating it yields CASSEKVNNEQFF.

There are many counts of this clonotype. The chain has TRBV7-3 and TRBJ2-1, with D uncertain. Trimming pared 4 bases from V and 7 bases from J, leaving 11 bases between. Germline values: CDR1 SGHTA, CDR2 FQGTGA. The CDR3 is 13 residues long. DNA of the CDR3: TGTGCCAGCAGCTCCGGGCCAATGAATGAGCAGTTCTTC. Amino acids: CASSSGPMNEQFF.

V gene TRBV10-3 combines with J gene TRBJ2-7; possibly TRBD1 for D (7 bases). Trimming stripped 2 bases from V and 5 bases from J, with 19 bases between. The CDR3 totals 16 residues. The germline gives CDR1 ENHRY, CDR2 SYGVKD. CDR3 nucleotides: TGTGCCATCAGTGAGCGGCTAGCAGGGGGGTTCGACGAGCAGTACTTC. As protein: CAISERLAGGFDEQYF.

This clonotype was recorded at least ten times. V gene TRBV29-1 combines with J gene TRBJ2-7; 8 nucleotides align to TRBD1. This CDR3 is built from 13 residues. Germline V CDR1 and CDR2: SQVTM, ANQGSEA. J gave up 1 base and V 4 bases, and 3 bases lay outside the gene matches. The CDR3 sequence is CSVVTGESYEQYF. The CDR3 DNA sequence: TGCAGCGTTGTGACAGGGGAGTCCTACGAGCAGTACTTC.

This clonotype was detected many times. This sequence may be a read error, since a much larger clone differs from it by one base. This chain links TRBV2 with TRBJ2-5, with unresolved D. The ends were cut back, 5 bases at V and 4 bases at J, with 5 bases in the middle. The CDR3 is 11 amino acids. The germline V gene encodes CDR1 SNHLY and CDR2 FYNNEI. The CDR3 coding sequence is TGTGCCAGCAGTTGGGGAGAGACCCAGTACTTC. Translating it yields CASSWGETQYF.

This clonotype was detected many times. This sequence joins TRBV5-5 and TRBJ2-5, with D hard to call. The CDR3 runs 14 residues. V lost 4 bases, J lost 0 bases, and 10 bases lay in between. The germline V gene encodes CDR1 SGHKS and CDR2 YYEKEE (reference sequence). The CDR3 DNA reads TGTGCCAGCAGCCAAGACACGTACCAAGAGACCCAGTACTTC. Its translation: CASSQDTYQETQYF. Drawing the rest from reference TRBV5-5 and TRBJ2-5, the complete variable domain is DAGVTQSPTHLIKTRGQQVTLRCSPISGHKSVSWYQQVLGQGPQFIFQYYEKEERGRGNFPDRFSARQFPNYSSELNVNALLLGDSALYLCASSQDTYQETQYFGPGTRLLVL.

This clonotype was counted ten times or more. The chain employs TRBV5-1 and TRBJ2-4, with D unclear. Germline CDR1 and CDR2: SGHRS and YFSETQ. The CDR3 sequence is 14 residues long. Trimming stripped 5 bases from V and 8 bases from J, with 17 bases between. Here the CDR3 DNA reads TGCGCCAGCAGGGGAATATCCCTAACGGACATTCAGTACTTC. This codes for CASRGISLTDIQYF.

This clonotype has at least ten counts. The chain carries TRBV20-1 and TRBJ1-2, with TRBD1 matching 8 bases. J lost 2 bases, V lost 5 bases, and 10 bases had no gene match. Germline values: CDR1 DFQATT, CDR2 SNEGSKA (reference sequence). This CDR3 contains 15 residues. CDR3 in DNA: TGCAGTGCTGATCTACAGGGGGTGAGCAACTATGGCTACACCTTC. Encoded protein: CSADLQGVSNYGYTF.

This clonotype was observed many times. The CDR3 DNA reads TGCGCCAGCAGCGGAACGGACAACCCCACTGAAGCTTTCTTT. It codes for CASSGTDNPTEAFF. This chain links TRBV5-1 with TRBJ1-1; perhaps TRBD1 as D (5 bases). With 4 bases removed from V and 4 bases from J, the gap between germline ends came to 14 bases. This CDR3 has 14 amino acids. Germline V CDR1 and CDR2: SGHRS, YFSETQ.